Below are 19 T cell receptor beta chains sequenced from a single sample in a study of T-cell memory formation after mild COVID-19. From the 5' RACE reads, TCRdb called clonotypes with MiXCR, one entry per CDR3 protein. The sample includes fewer than 450,000 distinct CDR3 sequences, 24% of them seen just once. The sample was PBMCs or a T cell subset sorted from them (not recorded which). The receptors were gathered from an adult woman who had mild COVID-19 (a few samples of this study predate the infection). Cell type and time point are not known.

The table lists this clonotype with a few counts. Possible read error: a much larger clone is one base away. This chain uses TRBV7-9 with TRBJ1-1; D remains ambiguous. Germline V gene data show CDR1 as SEHNR and CDR2 as FQNEAQ (reference sequence). V lost 2 bases and J 1 base, leaving 5 bases between the germline ends. This CDR3 has 13 amino acids. The CDR3 loop reads CASSLIPNTEAFF. In nucleotides, the CDR3 is TGTGCCAGCAGCTTAATCCCGAACACTGAAGCTTTCTTT.

This clonotype was found a few times. The J gene is TRBJ2-7, the V gene TRBV20-1, with 9 bases identical to TRBD1. Losses at the gene ends were 4 bases for V and 3 bases for J; bases not matched to a gene: 4. The germline V gene has CDR1 DFQATT and CDR2 SNEGSKA (reference sequence). The CDR3 covers 13 residues. The CDR3 nucleotides are TGCAGTGCTATACGACAGGGGGTCTACGAGCAGTACTTC. Amino acid sequence: CSAIRQGVYEQYF.

J is TRBJ2-3 and V is TRBV20-1, with 9 positions matching TRBD1. This CDR3 spans 14 amino acids. Germline V gene sequence: CDR1 DFQATT, CDR2 SNEGSKA (reference sequence). Trimming took 3 bases from V and 6 from J; bases not matched to a gene: 7. DNA for the CDR3: TGCAGTGCTAGCCACAGGGGGCCCCCCGATACGCAGTATTTT. Its translation: CSASHRGPPDTQYF.

The chain has TRBV7-9 and TRBJ2-7; D possibly corresponds to TRBD1 (9 bases). This CDR3 comprises 15 residues. Germline CDR1 and CDR2: SEHNR and FQNEAQ (reference sequence). V lost 4 bases to trimming and J lost 7 bases, with 20 bases between them. The CDR3 coding sequence is TGTGCCAGCAGCTCCTTCGGACAGGGGACTAGGGAGCAGTACTTC. It yields the protein CASSSFGQGTREQYF.

J is TRBJ1-1 and V is TRBV5-1, with a weak D call TRBD1 (5 bases). The CDR3 is 15 amino acids. In germline, CDR1 is SGHRS, CDR2 YFSETQ. Deletions cut 2 bases from V and 7 bases from J, with 18 bases between. CDR3 nucleotides: TGCGCCAGCAGCTTAGCCGGTCAGGGCCTATTTGAAGCTTTCTTT. It translates to CASSLAGQGLFEAFF.

The rearrangement joins TRBV11-2 to TRBJ2-3, with D possibly being TRBD2 (6 bases). Germline loops: CDR1 SGHAT, CDR2 FQNNGV. The CDR3 is made up of 16 amino acids. Trimming cost V 4 bases and J 0 bases, with 14 bases left between them. CDR3 in DNA: TGTGCCAGCAGCTCGGGACTGGGCGGGAGCACAGATACGCAGTATTTT. The encoded protein is CASSSGLGGSTDTQYF. Supplemented by reference TRBV11-2 and TRBJ2-3, the full variable domain reads EAGVAQSPRYKIIEKRQSVAFWCNPISGHATLYWYQQILGQGPKLLIQFQNNGVVDDSQLPKDRFSAERLKGVDSTLKIQPAKLEDSAVYLCASSSGLGGSTDTQYFGPGTRLTVL.

The chain joins TRBV12-3 or TRBV12-4 to TRBJ2-7; D not resolved. Trimming left V 2 bases short and J 7 bases short, with 12 bases between. The CDR3 sequence is 13 residues long. The CDR3: CASSLLAFWEQYF. The CDR3 region has the DNA TGTGCCAGCAGTTTACTCGCCTTTTGGGAGCAGTACTTC.

Comment on this clonotype: A junction boundary mismatches the germline segment, possibly from a read error. The CDR3 sequence: CSAEGRGKLFF. The DNA for the CDR3 is TGCAGCGCTGAAGGGCGCGGAAAACTGTTTTTT. The gene calls are TRBV29-1 and TRBJ1-4; D unresolved. CDR1 and CDR2 from the germline V gene are SQVTM and ANQGSEA. CDR3 size: 11 residues.

This clonotype came up many times. The chain is built from TRBV7-3 and TRBJ2-7; 9 nucleotides agree with TRBD2. CDR1 SGHTA and CDR2 FQGTGA come from the germline V gene. The ends lost 1 base at V and 2 bases at J; junction bases unmatched: 3. The CDR3 contains 15 residues. The CDR3 DNA is TGTGCCAGCAGCTTAAGGCGGGGGGGACCCTACGAGCAGTACTTC. Its translation: CASSLRRGGPYEQYF.

This clonotype was observed at least ten times. The V gene is TRBV5-1, the J gene TRBJ2-1; 7 bases fit TRBD2. CDR1 SGHRS and CDR2 YFSETQ come from the germline V gene. This CDR3 has 14 residues. The V gene end was trimmed by 4 bases and the J gene end by 4 bases; junction bases not matched to a gene: 5. CDR3 sequence reads: CASSPDSGYNEQFF. CDR3 DNA sequence: TGCGCCAGCAGCCCCGATAGCGGGTACAATGAGCAGTTCTTC.

This chain connects TRBV4-1 to TRBJ2-1; a possible D gene is TRBD2 (5 bases). Germline V lookup: CDR1 MGHRA, CDR2 YSYEKL. Trimming took 0 bases from V and 3 from J, leaving 12 bases between them. The CDR3 sequence is 16 residues long. The CDR3 bases are TGCGCCAGCAGCCAAGATCCTGGGAGCGGCTACAATGAGCAGTTCTTC. This encodes CASSQDPGSGYNEQFF.

This clonotype was seen a few times. This CDR3 reads CASSVGPSLQYEQYF. Here the CDR3 DNA reads TGTGCCAGCAGCGTAGGCCCTAGCCTTCAGTACGAGCAGTACTTC. The chain employs TRBV9 and TRBJ2-7; perhaps TRBD2 as D (5 bases). This CDR3 region has 15 residues. V was cut by 0 bases and J by 4 bases, with 14 bases left in between. Per the germline V gene, CDR1 is SGDLS and CDR2 is YYNGEE. Based on the CDR3 plus reference TRBV9 and TRBJ2-7, the full variable domain is DSGVTQTPKHLITATGQRVTLRCSPRSGDLSVYWYQQSLDQGLQFLIQYYNGEERAKGNILERFSAQQFPDLHSELNLSSLELGDSALYFCASSVGPSLQYEQYFGPGTRLTVT.

In this sample, this clonotype turned up a few times. The chain joins TRBV12-3 or TRBV12-4 to TRBJ2-1, with 7 positions matching TRBD2. The CDR3 totals 15 residues. V was clipped by 6 bases and J by 0 bases; unmatched bases: 5. In nucleotides, the CDR3 is TGTGCCAGCAGCCATAGCGGGCTCTCCTACAATGAGCAGTTCTTC. Amino acids: CASSHSGLSYNEQFF.

This clonotype was counted between two and nine times. Here the CDR3 DNA reads TGCGCCAGCAGCCGGGCCGAAATGGTAGACGAGCAGTACTTC. Translation gives CASSRAEMVDEQYF. This sequence joins TRBV5-1 and TRBJ2-7, with D unresolved. Trimming removed 4 bases from V and 5 bases from J, with 16 bases in between. Germline CDR1 reads SGHRS; CDR2 reads YFSETQ. CDR3 length: 14 amino acids.

This clonotype turned up a few times. The V gene is TRBV7-8, the J gene TRBJ2-7, with a weak D call TRBD1 (9 bases). The V end lost 5 bases, the J end lost 5 bases, and 19 bases lay between the germline ends. Germline V gives CDR1 SGHVS, CDR2 FQNEAQ. The length of the CDR3 is 15 residues. CDR3 protein: CASSRGGTGFDEQYF. The DNA of the CDR3 is TGTGCCAGCAGCCGGGGGGGGACAGGGTTTGACGAGCAGTACTTC.

The chain couples TRBV25-1 to TRBJ1-3; no firm D call. The CDR3 has 13 amino acids. Per the germline V gene, CDR1 is MGHDK and CDR2 is SYGVNS. With 3 bases removed from V and 7 bases from J, the gap between germline ends came to 10 bases. CDR3 sequence (DNA): TGTGCCAGCAGTGAGCCGGGGAGGAACACCATATATTTT. Translated, it gives CASSEPGRNTIYF.

This clonotype has just one count. CDR3 loop: CATSGPARDQPQHF. The CDR3 DNA follows: TGTGCCACCAGTGGACCGGCAAGGGATCAGCCCCAGCATTTT. The rearrangement joins TRBV24-1 to TRBJ1-5, with D hard to call. V was shortened by 5 bases and J by 5 bases, with 12 bases between the two germline ends. Germline CDR1 KGHDR, CDR2 SFDVKD. The CDR3 has 14 residues.

The gene calls are TRBV15 and TRBJ2-1; 7 bases map to TRBD2. V lost 6 bases and J lost 8; bases outside the gene matches: 13. Germline-derived CDR1 and CDR2 are LNHNV and YYDKDF (reference sequence). The CDR3 covers 15 residues. As DNA, the CDR3 is TGTGCCACCAGTTTCAGCGGGGCTCCCGGGGATGAGCAGTTCTTC. Amino acids: CATSFSGAPGDEQFF.

This chain connects TRBV30 to TRBJ2-1; 12 nucleotides line up with TRBD2. V lost 5 bases, J lost 1 base, and 18 bases stayed unmatched. Germline CDR1 GTSNPN, CDR2 SVGIG (reference sequence). This CDR3 has 20 residues. The chain's CDR3 is CAWSLPIGGLAGGSYNEQFF. The CDR3 bases are TGTGCCTGGTCACTTCCGATCGGCGGGCTAGCGGGAGGGTCCTACAATGAGCAGTTCTTC.